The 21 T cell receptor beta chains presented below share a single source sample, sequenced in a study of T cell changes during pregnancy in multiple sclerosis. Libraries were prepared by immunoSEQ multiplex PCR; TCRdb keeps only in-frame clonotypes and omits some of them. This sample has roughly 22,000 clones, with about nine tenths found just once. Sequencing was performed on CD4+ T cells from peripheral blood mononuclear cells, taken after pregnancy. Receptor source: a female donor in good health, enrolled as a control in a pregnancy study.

The CDR3 loop reads CASTPGTGSYGYTF. CDR3 nucleotide sequence: TGTGCCAGCACCCCCGGGACAGGTTCCTATGGCTACACCTTC. The chain is built from TRBV2 and TRBJ1-2; 8 nucleotides line up with TRBD1. The CDR3 totals 14 residues. The ends lost 7 bases at V and 4 bases at J; junction bases unmatched: 8. Germline values: CDR1 SNHLY, CDR2 FYNNEI.

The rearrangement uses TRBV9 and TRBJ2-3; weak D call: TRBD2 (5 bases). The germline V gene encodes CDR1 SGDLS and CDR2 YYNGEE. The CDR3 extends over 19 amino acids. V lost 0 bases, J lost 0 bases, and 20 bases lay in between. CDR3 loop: CASSVGLGWQTTSTDTQYF. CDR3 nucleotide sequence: TGTGCCAGCAGCGTAGGGTTGGGTTGGCAGACTACTAGCACAGATACGCAGTATTTT.

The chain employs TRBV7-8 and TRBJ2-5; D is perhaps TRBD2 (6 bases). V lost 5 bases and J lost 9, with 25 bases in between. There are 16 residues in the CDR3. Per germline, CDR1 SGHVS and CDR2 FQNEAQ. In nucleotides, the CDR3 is TGTGCCAGCAGCCTCTTACTCCGATTTAGCGGCGGGGCCCAGTACTTC. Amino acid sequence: CASSLLLRFSGGAQYF.

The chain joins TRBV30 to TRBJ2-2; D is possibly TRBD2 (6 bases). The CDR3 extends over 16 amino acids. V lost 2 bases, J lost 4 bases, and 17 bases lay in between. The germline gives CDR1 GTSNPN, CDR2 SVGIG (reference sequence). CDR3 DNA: TGTGCCTGGAGTCGGAGAGGGCGGGGTGGCACCGGGGAGCTGTTTTTT. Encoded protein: CAWSRRGRGGTGELFF.

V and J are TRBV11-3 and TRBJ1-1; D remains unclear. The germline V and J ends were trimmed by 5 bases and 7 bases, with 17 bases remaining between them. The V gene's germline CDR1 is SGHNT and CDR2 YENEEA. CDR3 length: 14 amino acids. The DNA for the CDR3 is TGTGCCAGCAGCCGTTCTTACACGGCGGATGAAGCTTTCTTT. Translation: CASSRSYTADEAFF.

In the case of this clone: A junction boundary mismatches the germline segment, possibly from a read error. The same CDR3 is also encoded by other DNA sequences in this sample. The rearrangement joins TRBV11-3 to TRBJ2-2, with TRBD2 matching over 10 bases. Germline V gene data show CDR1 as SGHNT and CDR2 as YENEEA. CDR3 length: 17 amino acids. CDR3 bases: TGCGCCAGCAGCTTAGATGGGGCTAGCGGGAGTGCCGGGGAGCTGTTTTTT. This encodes CASSLDGASGSAGELFF. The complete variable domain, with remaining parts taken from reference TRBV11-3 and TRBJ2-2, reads EAGVVQSPRYKIIEKKQPVAFWCNPISGHNTLYWYLQNLGQGPELLIRYENEEAVDDSQLPKDRFSAERLKGVDSTLKIQPAELGDSAVYLCASSLDGASGSAGELFFGEGSRLTVL.

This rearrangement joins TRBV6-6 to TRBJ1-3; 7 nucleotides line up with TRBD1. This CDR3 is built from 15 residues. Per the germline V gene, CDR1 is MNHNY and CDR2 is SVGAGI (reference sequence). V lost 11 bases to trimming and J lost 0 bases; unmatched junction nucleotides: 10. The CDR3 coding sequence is TGTGCCGTCTCCCGCCGGGACAGCTCTGGAAACACCATATATTTT. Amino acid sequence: CAVSRRDSSGNTIYF.

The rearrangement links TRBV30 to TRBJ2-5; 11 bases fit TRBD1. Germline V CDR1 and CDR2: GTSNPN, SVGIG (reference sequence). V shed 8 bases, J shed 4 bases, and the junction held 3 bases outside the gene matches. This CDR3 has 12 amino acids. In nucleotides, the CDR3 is TGTGCCGGGACAGGGGGTGGAGAGACCCAGTACTTC. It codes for CAGTGGGETQYF. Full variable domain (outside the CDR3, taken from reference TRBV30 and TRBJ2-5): SQTIHQWPATLVQPVGSPLSLECTVEGTSNPNLYWYRQAAGRGLQLLFYSVGIGQISSEVPQNLSASRPQDRQFILSSKKLLLSDSGFYLCAGTGGGETQYFGPGTRLLVL.

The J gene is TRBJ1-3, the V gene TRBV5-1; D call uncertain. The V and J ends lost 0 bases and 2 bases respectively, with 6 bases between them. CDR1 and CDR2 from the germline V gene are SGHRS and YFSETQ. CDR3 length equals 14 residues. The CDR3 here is CASSLGSAGNTIYF. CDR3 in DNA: TGCGCCAGCAGCTTGGGCTCGGCTGGAAACACCATATATTTT.

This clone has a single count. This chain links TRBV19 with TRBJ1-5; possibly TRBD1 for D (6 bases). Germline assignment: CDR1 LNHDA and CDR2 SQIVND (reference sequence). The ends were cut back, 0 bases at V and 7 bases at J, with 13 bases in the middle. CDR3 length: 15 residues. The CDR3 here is CASSIDHRGWQPQHF. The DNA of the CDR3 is TGTGCCAGTAGTATAGATCATAGGGGGTGGCAGCCCCAGCATTTT. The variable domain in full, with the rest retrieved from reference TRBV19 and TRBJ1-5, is DGGITQSPKYLFRKEGQNVTLSCEQNLNHDAMYWYRQDPGQGLRLIYYSQIVNDFQKGDIAEGYSVSREKKESFPLTVTSAQKNPTAFYLCASSIDHRGWQPQHFGDGTRLSIL.

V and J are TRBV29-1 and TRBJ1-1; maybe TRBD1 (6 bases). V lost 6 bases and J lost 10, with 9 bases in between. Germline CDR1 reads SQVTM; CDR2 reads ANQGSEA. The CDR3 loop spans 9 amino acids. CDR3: CSVGAGAFF. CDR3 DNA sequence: TGCAGCGTGGGGGCCGGAGCTTTCTTT.

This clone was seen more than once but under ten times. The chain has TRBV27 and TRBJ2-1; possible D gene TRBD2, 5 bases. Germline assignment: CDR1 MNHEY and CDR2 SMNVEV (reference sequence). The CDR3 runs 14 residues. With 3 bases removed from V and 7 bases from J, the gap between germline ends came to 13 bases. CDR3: CASSFRESGNEQFF. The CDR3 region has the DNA TGTGCCAGCAGTTTTAGGGAGTCTGGAAATGAGCAGTTCTTC.

The CDR3 reads CASSAGYEQYF. CDR3 sequence (DNA): TGTGCCAGCAGTGCAGGATACGAGCAGTACTTC. The chain links TRBV9 to TRBJ2-7; D unresolved. Germline V gives CDR1 SGDLS, CDR2 YYNGEE. V was clipped by 5 bases and J by 4 bases, with 7 bases between them. CDR3 length equals 11 residues.

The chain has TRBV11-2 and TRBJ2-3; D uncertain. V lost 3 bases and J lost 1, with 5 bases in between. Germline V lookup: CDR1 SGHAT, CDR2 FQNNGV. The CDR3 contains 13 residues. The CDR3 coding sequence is TGTGCCAGCAGCTTCTCCGGCACAGATACGCAGTATTTT. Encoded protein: CASSFSGTDTQYF.

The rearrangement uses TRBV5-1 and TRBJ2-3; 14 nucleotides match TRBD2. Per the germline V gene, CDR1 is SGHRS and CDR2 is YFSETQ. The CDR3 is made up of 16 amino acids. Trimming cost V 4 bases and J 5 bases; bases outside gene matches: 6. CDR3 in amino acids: CASSAGTSGSIDTQYF. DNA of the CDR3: TGCGCCAGCAGCGCGGGGACTAGCGGGAGTATAGATACGCAGTATTTT.

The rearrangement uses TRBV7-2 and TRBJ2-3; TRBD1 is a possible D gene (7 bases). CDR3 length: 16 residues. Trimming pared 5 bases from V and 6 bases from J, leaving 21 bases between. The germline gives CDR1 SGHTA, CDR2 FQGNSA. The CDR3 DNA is TGTGCCAGCAGCCGCGGGGCGACAGGGTCGGGGGATACGCAGTATTTT. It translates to CASSRGATGSGDTQYF.

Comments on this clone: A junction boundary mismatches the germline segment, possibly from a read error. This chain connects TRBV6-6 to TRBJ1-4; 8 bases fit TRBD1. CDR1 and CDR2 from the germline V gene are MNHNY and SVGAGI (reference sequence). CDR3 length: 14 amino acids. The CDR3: CASRYWTGKEKLFF. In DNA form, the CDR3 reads TGTGCCAGCAGGTACTGGACAGGGAAGGAAAAACTGTTTTTT.

The DNA for the CDR3 is TGTGCCAGCAGCCAAGTTCCACAGTCCTACAATGAAAAACTGTTTTTT. Translation: CASSQVPQSYNEKLFF. This chain uses TRBV4-2 with TRBJ1-4; D not certain. V dropped 1 base and J dropped 5 bases, with 14 bases sitting between them. The CDR3 runs 16 residues. Germline values: CDR1 LGHNA, CDR2 YNFKEQ.

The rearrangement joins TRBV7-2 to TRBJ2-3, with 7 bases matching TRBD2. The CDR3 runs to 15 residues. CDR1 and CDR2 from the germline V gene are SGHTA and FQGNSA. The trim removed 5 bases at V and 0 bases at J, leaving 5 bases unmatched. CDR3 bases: TGTGCCAGCAGCGCCAGCGGGATTAGCACAGATACGCAGTATTTT. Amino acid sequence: CASSASGISTDTQYF.

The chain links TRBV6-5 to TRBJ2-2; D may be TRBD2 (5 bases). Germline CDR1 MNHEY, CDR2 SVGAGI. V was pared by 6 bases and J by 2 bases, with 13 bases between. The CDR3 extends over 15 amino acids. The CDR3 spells CASRRRAENTGELFF. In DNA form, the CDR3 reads TGTGCCAGCAGGAGGCGGGCGGAAAACACCGGGGAGCTGTTTTTT.

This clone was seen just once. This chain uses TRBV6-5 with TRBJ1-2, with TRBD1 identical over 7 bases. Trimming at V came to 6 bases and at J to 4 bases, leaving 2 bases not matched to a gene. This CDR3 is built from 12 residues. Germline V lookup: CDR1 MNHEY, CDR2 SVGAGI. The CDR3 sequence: CASRTGLYGYTF. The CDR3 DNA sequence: TGTGCCAGCAGGACAGGGCTCTATGGCTACACCTTC.